This record looks at one T cell receptor (beta chain) sequence and its context. Its specificity is unknown. This sample stems from a study of graft-versus-host responses after intestinal transplantation. Study results and limitations: Present in recipient marrow, GvH clones included some that appeared first in ileum or blood.

The V end lost 5 bases, the J end lost 2 bases, and 13 bases lay between the germline ends. The CDR3 loop spans 15 amino acids. CDR1 SGHAT and CDR2 FQNNGV come from the germline V gene. Sequencing was performed with immunoSEQ multiplex PCR; in TCRdb, only in-frame clones are kept and a portion is missing. The profile shows roughly 97,000 clones, roughly nine tenths of them singletons. The source is a human donor who received an intestinal transplant. The material was unstimulated CD4+ T cells sorted from spleen or lymph node cells, obtained before intestinal transplant. The genes are TRBV11-2 and TRBJ1-3; D may be TRBD1 (6 bases). The CDR3: CASSTMNRAGNTIYF. CDR3 DNA sequence: TGTGCCAGCAGCACGATGAACAGGGCTGGAAACACCATATATTTT.